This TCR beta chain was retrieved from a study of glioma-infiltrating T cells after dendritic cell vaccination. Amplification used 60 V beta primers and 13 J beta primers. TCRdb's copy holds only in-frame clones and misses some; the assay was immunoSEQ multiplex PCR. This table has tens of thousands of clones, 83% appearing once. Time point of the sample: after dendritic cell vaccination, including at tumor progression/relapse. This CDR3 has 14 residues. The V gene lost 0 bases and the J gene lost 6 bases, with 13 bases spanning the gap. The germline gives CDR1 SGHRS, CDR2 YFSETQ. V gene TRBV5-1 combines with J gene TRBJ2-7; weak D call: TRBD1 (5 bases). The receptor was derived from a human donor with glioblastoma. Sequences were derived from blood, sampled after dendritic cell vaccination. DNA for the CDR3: TGCGCCAGCAGCTTGGTGCAGGGTCTAAGCGAGCAGTACTTC. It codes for CASSLVQGLSEQYF.